This TCR beta chain was sequenced during a study of tumor-infiltrating lymphocytes in primary liver carcinoma. About the study: Regardless of tissue type, samples showed similar yields of roughly 3.65 to 8 million productive TCRbeta reads.

Whole-study findings and limits: Compared with tumor region pairs, tumor-adjacent and tumor-blood pairs overlapped less.

Co-extracting RNA and DNA was done with roughly 17-33 mg of unsorted bulk tissue as input. Five distinct regions per tumor were sampled. This CDR3 contains 15 residues. CDR1 is SGHNT, CDR2 YENEEA, per germline. Turning to this clonotype: Its antigen is unidentified. Its ends do not fully match the called genes, so a read error is possible.

Using a constant-region primer together with ProtoScript II reverse transcriptase, TCR beta cDNA was made from approximately 500 ng of total RNA. Slightly modified ARM-PCR, run as three nested multiplex PCR rounds, produced the TCR beta libraries. Investigators reported that the first two PCR rounds, at around 9 cycles each, used TRBV1-TRBV30 forward primers with a C-beta reverse primer. MiXCR, applied by TCRdb to the multiplex PCR reads, yields one record per CDR3 protein. This sample yields around 81,000 distinct CDR3 sequences, of which 71% are seen a single time; roughly 13% belongs to the top ten.

J is TRBJ2-5 and V is TRBV11-3, with a possible D match to TRBD2 (6 bases). The receptor's source is a woman aged 55-69 years with primary liver carcinoma and hepatitis B virus infection. The sequencing input was liver tumor tissue from sampling region 4. As for subset: tumor region T4, right-lateral pole. The CDR3 here is CASNSRRGYQETQYF. The CDR3 DNA follows: TGTGCCAGCAACTCCCGCCGGGGGTACCAAGAGACTCAGTACTTC. Based on the CDR3 plus reference TRBV11-3 and TRBJ2-5, the full variable domain is EAGVVQSPRYKIIEKKQPVAFWCNPISGHNTLYWYLQNLGQGPELLIRYENEEAVDDSQLPKDRFSAERLKGVDSTLKIQPAELGDSAVYLCASNSRRGYQETQYFGPGTRLLVL.